The sequence of this T cell receptor (beta chain) was determined in a study of cytotoxic CD8 clonotypes in ibrutinib-treated CLL. Study-level background: The group held over nine relapsed/refractory and roughly 15 treatment-naive patients, with 17 IGHV unmutated. Study outcomes and limitations: Clonality increased with ibrutinib response but returned toward baseline at progression. The clonality rise at ibrutinib response reflected private clonotype expansion.

The CDR3 runs 15 residues. The germline CDR1 and CDR2 sequences are LNHDA and SQIVND (reference sequence). Between the trimmed V and J ends, which lost 8 bases and 0 bases, there was a span of 16 bases. Deep sequencing aimed at 1 in 200,000 to 1 in 1 million T cells' resolution. Assay used: immunoSEQ multiplex PCR; TCRdb lists only in-frame clones, some missing. The table lists around 70,000 clones, more than 75% of them singletons. As for this clone: The antigen remains unidentified.

The origin of this receptor is a human donor with chronic lymphocytic leukemia. V usage is TRBV19 and J usage is TRBJ1-2; D is undetermined. Sequencing was performed on PBMCs, taken at disease progression, from a patient treated with ibrutinib. In DNA, the CDR3 is TGTGCCAGTTACACGCCGTATTCGTCTAACTATGGCTACACCTTC. Translation gives CASYTPYSSNYGYTF.